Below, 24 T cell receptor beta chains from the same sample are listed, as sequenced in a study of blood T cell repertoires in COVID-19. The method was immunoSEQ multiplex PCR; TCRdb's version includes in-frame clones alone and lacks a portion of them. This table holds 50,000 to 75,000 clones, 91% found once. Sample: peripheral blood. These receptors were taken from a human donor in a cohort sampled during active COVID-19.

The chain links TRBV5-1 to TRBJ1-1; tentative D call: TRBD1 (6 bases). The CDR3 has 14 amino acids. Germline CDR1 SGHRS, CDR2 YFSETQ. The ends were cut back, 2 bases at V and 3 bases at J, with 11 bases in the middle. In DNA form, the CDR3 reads TGCGCCAGCAGCTTCAGGGGTGGACACACTGAAGCTTTCTTT. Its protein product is CASSFRGGHTEAFF.

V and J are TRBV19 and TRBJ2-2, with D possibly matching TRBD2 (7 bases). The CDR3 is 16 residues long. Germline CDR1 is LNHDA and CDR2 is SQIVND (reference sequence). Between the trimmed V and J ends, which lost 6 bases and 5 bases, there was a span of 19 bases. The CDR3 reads CASSRNGGGSTGELFF. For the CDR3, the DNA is TGTGCCAGTAGCCGAAACGGGGGCGGGAGTACCGGGGAGCTGTTTTTT.

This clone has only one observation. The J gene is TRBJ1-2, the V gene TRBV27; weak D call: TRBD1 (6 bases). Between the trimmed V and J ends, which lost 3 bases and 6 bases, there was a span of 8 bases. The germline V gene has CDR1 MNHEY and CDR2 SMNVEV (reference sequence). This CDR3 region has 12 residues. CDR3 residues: CASSFPGDGYTF. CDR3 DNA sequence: TGTGCCAGCAGTTTCCCAGGGGATGGCTACACCTTC.

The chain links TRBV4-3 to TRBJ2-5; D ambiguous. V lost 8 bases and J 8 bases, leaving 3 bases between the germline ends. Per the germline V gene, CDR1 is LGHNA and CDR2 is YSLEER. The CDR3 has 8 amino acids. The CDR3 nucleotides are TGCGCCAGCCTCACCCAGTACTTC. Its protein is CASLTQYF.

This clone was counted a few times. The CDR3 region has the DNA TGCGCCAGCAGCCGGCTGACAGGGGGCGCCGATGGCTACACCTTC. It translates to CASSRLTGGADGYTF. The rearrangement joins TRBV4-3 to TRBJ1-2; 10 positions match TRBD1. CDR1 and CDR2 (germline): LGHNA, YSLEER. Trimming at V came to 4 bases and at J to 6 bases, leaving 8 bases not matched to a gene. This CDR3 spans 15 amino acids.

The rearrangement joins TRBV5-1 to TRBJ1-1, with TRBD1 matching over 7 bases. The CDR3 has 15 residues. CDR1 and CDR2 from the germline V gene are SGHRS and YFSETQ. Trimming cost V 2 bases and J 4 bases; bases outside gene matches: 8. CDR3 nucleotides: TGCGCCAGCAGCTTATACGGACAGGAGGGCACTGAAGCTTTCTTT. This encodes CASSLYGQEGTEAFF.

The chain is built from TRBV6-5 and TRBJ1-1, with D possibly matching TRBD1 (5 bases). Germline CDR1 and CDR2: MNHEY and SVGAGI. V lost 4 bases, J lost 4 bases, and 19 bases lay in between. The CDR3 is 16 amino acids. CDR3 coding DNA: TGTGCCAGCAGTTCCCCAGGGTGGGGAGGAAGCACTGAAGCTTTCTTT. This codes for CASSSPGWGGSTEAFF.

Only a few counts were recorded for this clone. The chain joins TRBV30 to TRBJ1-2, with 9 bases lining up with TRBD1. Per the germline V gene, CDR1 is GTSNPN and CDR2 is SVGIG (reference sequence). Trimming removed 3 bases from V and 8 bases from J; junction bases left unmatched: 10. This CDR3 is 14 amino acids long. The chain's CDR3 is CAWSWGQGYDGYTF. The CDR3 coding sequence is TGTGCCTGGAGCTGGGGACAGGGATATGACGGCTACACCTTC. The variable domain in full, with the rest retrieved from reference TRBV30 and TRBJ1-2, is SQTIHQWPATLVQPVGSPLSLECTVEGTSNPNLYWYRQAAGRGLQLLFYSVGIGQISSEVPQNLSASRPQDRQFILSSKKLLLSDSGFYLCAWSWGQGYDGYTFGSGTRLTVV.

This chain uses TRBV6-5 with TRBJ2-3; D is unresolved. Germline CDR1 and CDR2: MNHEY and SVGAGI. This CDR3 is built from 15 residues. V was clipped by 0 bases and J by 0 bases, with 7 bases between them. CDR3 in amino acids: CASSYSITSTDTQYF. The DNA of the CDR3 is TGTGCCAGCAGTTACTCGATTACAAGCACAGATACGCAGTATTTT.

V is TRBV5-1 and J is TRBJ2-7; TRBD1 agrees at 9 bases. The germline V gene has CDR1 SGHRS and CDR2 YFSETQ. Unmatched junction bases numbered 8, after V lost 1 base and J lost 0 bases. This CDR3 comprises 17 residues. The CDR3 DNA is TGCGCCAGCAGCTTGTCAGGACAGGGGTATAGCTCCTACGAGCAGTACTTC. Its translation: CASSLSGQGYSSYEQYF.

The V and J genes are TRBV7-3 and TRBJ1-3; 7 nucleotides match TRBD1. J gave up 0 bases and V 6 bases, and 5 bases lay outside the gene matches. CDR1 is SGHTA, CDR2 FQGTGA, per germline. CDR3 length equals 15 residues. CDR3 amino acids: CASSPSGGSGNTIYF. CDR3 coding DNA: TGTGCCAGCAGTCCCTCAGGGGGCTCTGGAAACACCATATATTTT.

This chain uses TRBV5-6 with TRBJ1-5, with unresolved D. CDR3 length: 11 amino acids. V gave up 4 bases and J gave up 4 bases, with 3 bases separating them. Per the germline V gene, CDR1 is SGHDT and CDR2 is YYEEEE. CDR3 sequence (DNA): TGTGCCAGCAGCCAGAATCAGCCCCAGCATTTT. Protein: CASSQNQPQHF.

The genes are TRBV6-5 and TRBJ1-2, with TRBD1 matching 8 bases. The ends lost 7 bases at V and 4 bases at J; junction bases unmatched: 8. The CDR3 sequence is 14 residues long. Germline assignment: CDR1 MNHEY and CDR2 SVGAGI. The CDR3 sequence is CASTGDRRSYGYTF. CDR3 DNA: TGTGCCAGCACTGGGGACAGGAGAAGCTATGGCTACACCTTC.

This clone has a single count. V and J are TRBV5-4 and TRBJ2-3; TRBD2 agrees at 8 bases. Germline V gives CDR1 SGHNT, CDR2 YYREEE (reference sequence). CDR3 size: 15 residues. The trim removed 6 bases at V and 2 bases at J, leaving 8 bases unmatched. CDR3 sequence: CASNPAGAITDTQYF. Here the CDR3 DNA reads TGTGCCAGCAACCCAGCGGGGGCTATCACAGATACGCAGTATTTT.

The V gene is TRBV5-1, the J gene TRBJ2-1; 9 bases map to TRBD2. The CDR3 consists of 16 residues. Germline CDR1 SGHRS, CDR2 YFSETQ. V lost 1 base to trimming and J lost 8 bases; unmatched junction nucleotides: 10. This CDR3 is CASSLPRASGIHEQFF. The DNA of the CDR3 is TGCGCCAGCAGCTTGCCTCGGGCTAGCGGGATCCATGAGCAGTTCTTC.

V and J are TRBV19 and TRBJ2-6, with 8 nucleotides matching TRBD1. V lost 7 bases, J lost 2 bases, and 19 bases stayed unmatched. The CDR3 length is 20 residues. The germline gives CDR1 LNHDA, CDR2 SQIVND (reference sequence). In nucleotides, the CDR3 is TGTGCCAGTATGTCGATCGGTGTCGGGACAGGATCTGCTGGGGCCAACGTCCTGACTTTC. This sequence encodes CASMSIGVGTGSAGANVLTF.

CDR3 loop: CASSSPTGTSGSREQFF. CDR3 nucleotide sequence: TGCGCCAGCAGCTCTCCTACCGGGACTAGCGGGAGTCGTGAGCAGTTCTTC. The chain has TRBV5-1 and TRBJ2-1; 14 nucleotides match TRBD2. CDR1 and CDR2 from the germline V gene are SGHRS and YFSETQ. Trimming took 3 bases from V and 9 from J; bases not matched to a gene: 11. The CDR3 spans 17 residues.

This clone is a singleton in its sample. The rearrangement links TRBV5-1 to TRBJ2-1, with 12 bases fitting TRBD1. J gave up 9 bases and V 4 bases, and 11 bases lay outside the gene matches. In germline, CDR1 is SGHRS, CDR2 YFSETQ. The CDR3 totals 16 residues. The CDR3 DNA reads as TGCGCCAGCAGCCCGCAGGGACAGGGGGCGCGGAGTGAGCAGTTCTTC. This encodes CASSPQGQGARSEQFF.

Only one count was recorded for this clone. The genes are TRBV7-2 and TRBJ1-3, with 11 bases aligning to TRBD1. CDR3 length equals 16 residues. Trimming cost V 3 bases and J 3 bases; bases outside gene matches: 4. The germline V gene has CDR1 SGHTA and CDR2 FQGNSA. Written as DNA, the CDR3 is TGTGCCAGCAGCTTGGGACAGGGGGGAGGTGGAAACACCATATATTTT. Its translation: CASSLGQGGGGNTIYF.

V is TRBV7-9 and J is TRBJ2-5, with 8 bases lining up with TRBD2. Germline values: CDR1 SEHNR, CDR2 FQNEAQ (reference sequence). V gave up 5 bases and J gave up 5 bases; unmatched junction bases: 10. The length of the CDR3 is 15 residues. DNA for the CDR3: TGTGCCAGCAGCCCTCGGGCGGGGGGTGTGGAGACCCAGTACTTC. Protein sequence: CASSPRAGGVETQYF.

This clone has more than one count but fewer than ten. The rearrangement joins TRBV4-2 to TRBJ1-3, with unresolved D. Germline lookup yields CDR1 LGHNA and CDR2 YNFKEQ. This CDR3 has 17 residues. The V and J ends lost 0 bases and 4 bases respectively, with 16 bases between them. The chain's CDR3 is CASSQDVTWAPGNTIYF. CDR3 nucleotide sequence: TGTGCCAGCAGCCAAGATGTAACTTGGGCTCCCGGAAACACCATATATTTT.

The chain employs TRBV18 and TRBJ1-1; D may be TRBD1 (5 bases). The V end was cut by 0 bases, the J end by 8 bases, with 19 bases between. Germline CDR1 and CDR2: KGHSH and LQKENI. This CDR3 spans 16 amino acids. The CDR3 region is CASSPPGPLNTGEAFF. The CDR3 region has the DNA TGTGCCAGCTCACCACCGGGGCCTCTAAACACTGGGGAAGCTTTCTTT.

The CDR3 bases are TGTGCCAGTACCAACAGGGGGCTTCTTTCCAATTCACCCCTCCACTTT. It is translated as CASTNRGLLSNSPLHF. The chain joins TRBV19 to TRBJ1-6, with 9 bases fitting TRBD1. This CDR3 is 16 amino acids long. V was clipped by 7 bases and J by 7 bases; unmatched bases: 11. The V gene's germline CDR1 is LNHDA and CDR2 SQIVND (reference sequence).

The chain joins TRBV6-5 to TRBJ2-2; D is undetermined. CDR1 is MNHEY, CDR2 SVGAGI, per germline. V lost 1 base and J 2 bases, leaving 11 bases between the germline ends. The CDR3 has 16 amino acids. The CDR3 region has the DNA TGTGCCAGCAGTTACTTTCCACGCAGTAACACCGGGGAGCTGTTTTTT. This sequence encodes CASSYFPRSNTGELFF.